A selection of T cell receptor beta chains follows, all from one sample in a study of identical twins. TCRdb called the 5' RACE reads again in MiXCR, with one record for every CDR3 protein. The repertoire holds around 1.7 million distinct CDR3 sequences, with roughly 35% as singletons. Sequencing input: cord blood. These receptors were collected from a newborn girl in good health. Each CDR3 is given with its conserved first and last residue. D genes are given only for firm matches. Size is stated for part of the rows, as once, few or many counts, or as a class when the clone is expanded.

d_gene: TRBD1
abundance: NA
j_gene: TRBJ1-2
v_gene: TRBV10-3
CDR3aa: CAISGGDRGRLNSGYTF
CDR3nt: TGTGCCATCAGTGGCGGGGACAGGGGGCGACTTAACTCTGGCTACACCTTC

d_gene: TRBD2
abundance: few
j_gene: TRBJ2-3
v_gene: TRBV30
CDR3aa: CAWSVHGLASSTDTQYF
CDR3nt: TGTGCCTGGAGTGTACATGGACTAGCTTCTAGCACAGATACGCAGTATTTT

d_gene: TRBD1
abundance: NA
j_gene: TRBJ1-1
v_gene: TRBV9
CDR3aa: CASSVGVRGRGNTEAFF
CDR3nt: TGTGCCAGCAGCGTAGGTGTAAGGGGGCGAGGGAACACTGAAGCTTTCTTT

d_gene: NA
abundance: NA
j_gene: TRBJ2-2
v_gene: TRBV6-6
CDR3aa: CASNRNTGELFF
CDR3nt: TGTGCCAGTAACAGGAACACCGGGGAGCTGTTTTTT

d_gene: NA
abundance: NA
j_gene: TRBJ2-3
v_gene: TRBV20-1
CDR3aa: CSAGAGPDSTDTQYF
CDR3nt: TGCAGTGCGGGTGCAGGGCCGGATTCAACAGATACGCAGTATTTT

d_gene: TRBD1
abundance: many
j_gene: TRBJ1-2
v_gene: TRBV4-2
CDR3aa: CASSQGTDGYTF
CDR3nt: TGTGCCAGCAGCCAGGGGACAGACGGCTACACCTTC

d_gene: TRBD1
abundance: once
j_gene: TRBJ1-1
v_gene: TRBV3-1
CDR3aa: CASGLVPGTVNTEAFF
CDR3nt: TGTGCCAGCGGCCTCGTCCCCGGGACAGTGAACACTGAAGCTTTCTTT

d_gene: TRBD2
abundance: NA
j_gene: TRBJ2-4
v_gene: TRBV7-2
CDR3aa: CASSLDRLAVDIQYF
CDR3nt: TGTGCCAGCAGCCTTGACAGACTAGCGGTAGACATTCAGTACTTC

d_gene: NA
abundance: few
j_gene: TRBJ2-5
v_gene: TRBV27
CDR3aa: CASSPYVGGGGNEQYF
CDR3nt: TGTGCCAGCAGTCCTTACGTGGGGGGCGGTGGTAATGAGCAGTACTTC

d_gene: TRBD2
abundance: NA
j_gene: TRBJ2-1
v_gene: TRBV28
CDR3aa: CASSFREEYNEQFF
CDR3nt: TGTGCCAGCAGTTTCCGGGAGGAGTACAATGAGCAGTTCTTC